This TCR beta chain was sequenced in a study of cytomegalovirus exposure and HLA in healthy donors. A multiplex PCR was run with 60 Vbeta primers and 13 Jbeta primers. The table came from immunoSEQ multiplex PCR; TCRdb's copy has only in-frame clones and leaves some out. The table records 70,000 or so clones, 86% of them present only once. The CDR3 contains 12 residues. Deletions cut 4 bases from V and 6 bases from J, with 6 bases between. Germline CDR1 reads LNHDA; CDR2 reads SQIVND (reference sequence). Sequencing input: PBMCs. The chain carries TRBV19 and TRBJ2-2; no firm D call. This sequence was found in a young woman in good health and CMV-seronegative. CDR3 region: CASSTLPGELFF. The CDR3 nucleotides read TGTGCCAGTAGTACTCTCCCCGGGGAGCTGTTTTTT.